What follows describes a single T cell receptor (beta chain). The antigen is unknown. Produced via immunoSEQ multiplex PCR; TCRdb's table is partial and in-frame only. This repertoire shows 150,000 or so clones, 75% to 90% found once; its top ten account for 5% to 6.5%. These data originate in a study of T cell responses to AZD1222 COVID-19 vaccine. Study observations and caveats: Nearly half of spike-specific TCRs reportedly target variant regions that are unmutated in the B.1.351 and B.1.1.7 variants. At baseline, seropositivity was found in only a handful of AZD1222 recipients. Donors were chiefly white British, with a greater number of females, and clonal diversity was perhaps underestimated.

The CDR3 runs to 14 residues. V lost 1 base to trimming and J lost 7 bases, with 12 bases between them. The V gene's germline CDR1 is SGHRS and CDR2 YFSETQ. The chain couples TRBV5-1 to TRBJ2-1; D is perhaps TRBD2 (5 bases). Sequencing was performed on peripheral blood, taken on day 0 of AZD1222 vaccination. The TCR comes from an adult in good health. The CDR3 here is CASSLTGVENEQFF. The CDR3 DNA is TGCGCCAGCAGCTTGACCGGGGTTGAGAATGAGCAGTTCTTC.